Shown below are 14 T cell receptor beta chains from a single sample sequenced in a study of response to subunit inactivated influenza vaccine. In TCRdb, the RT-PCR reads were re-called with MiXCR into one record per CDR3 protein. In the table there are about 620,000 distinct CDR3 sequences, around 11% of which are singletons. The sample consisted of PBMCs from blood, taken on the day of vaccination. These TCRs come from a man between 45 and 60 years old who received an inactivated influenza vaccine.

This clonotype was seen a few times. J is TRBJ2-7 and V is TRBV4-2; possibly TRBD1 or TRBD2 for D (5 bases each). CDR3 length equals 14 residues. Trimming pared 5 bases from V and 2 bases from J, leaving 13 bases between. CDR1 LGHNA and CDR2 YNFKEQ come from the germline V gene. The CDR3 nucleotides read TGTGCCAGCAGCTCCCGGGACGGAGCCTACGAGCAGTACTTC. This gives the protein CASSSRDGAYEQYF.

This clonotype showed up just a few times. V gene TRBV2 combines with J gene TRBJ1-5; no firm D call. The CDR3 contains 13 residues. CDR1 SNHLY and CDR2 FYNNEI come from the germline V gene. V lost 5 bases and J lost 3, with 8 bases in between. The CDR3 loop reads CASSRQPNQPQHF. The CDR3 DNA follows: TGTGCCAGCAGTCGACAACCCAATCAGCCCCAGCATTTT.

This clonotype came up a few times. This chain links TRBV6-5 with TRBJ2-1; TRBD2 agrees at 10 bases. This CDR3 comprises 15 residues. Per the germline V gene, CDR1 is MNHEY and CDR2 is SVGAGI. V lost 5 bases to trimming and J lost 8 bases; unmatched junction nucleotides: 9. The CDR3 here is CASSHTSGGVYEQFF. Here the CDR3 DNA reads TGTGCCAGCAGTCACACCAGCGGGGGGGTATATGAGCAGTTCTTC.

There are a few counts of this clonotype. The chain recombines TRBV13 with TRBJ2-7, with D possibly matching TRBD1 (6 bases). Trimming left V 9 bases short and J 3 bases short, with 15 bases between. Germline V CDR1 and CDR2: PRHDT, FYEKMQ (reference sequence). The CDR3 consists of 13 residues. The CDR3: CASRGTPYYEQYF. For the CDR3, the DNA is TGTGCCAGTAGGGGGACACCGTACTACGAGCAGTACTTC.

This rearrangement joins TRBV5-1 to TRBJ1-1; possibly TRBD1 for D (6 bases). The CDR3 covers 15 residues. CDR1 and CDR2 from the germline V gene are SGHRS and YFSETQ. V dropped 1 base and J dropped 1 base, with 11 bases sitting between them. The CDR3 region has the DNA TGCGCCAGCAGCTTGATTACGGGACAGAACACTGAAGCTTTCTTT. Amino acids: CASSLITGQNTEAFF.

This chain uses TRBV24-1 with TRBJ2-3, with TRBD2 matching 7 bases. In germline, CDR1 is KGHDR, CDR2 SFDVKD. The trim removed 1 base at V and 3 bases at J, leaving 0 bases unmatched. This CDR3 spans 14 amino acids. CDR3 bases: TGTGCCACCAGTGATTTCGGGGGGACAGATACGCAGTATTTT. This encodes CATSDFGGTDTQYF.

The chain joins TRBV7-6 to TRBJ2-5; D is ambiguous. The CDR3 consists of 14 residues. Per the germline V gene, CDR1 is SGHVS and CDR2 is FNYEAQ. V was clipped by 5 bases and J by 1 base, with 11 bases between them. The CDR3 protein is CASSQAGRQETQYF. The CDR3 DNA is TGTGCCAGCAGCCAAGCAGGACGCCAAGAGACCCAGTACTTC.

The chain recombines TRBV29-1 with TRBJ1-1, with D perhaps TRBD1 (6 bases). V was clipped by 7 bases and J by 5 bases, with 17 bases between them. Germline CDR1 is SQVTM and CDR2 is ANQGSEA. The CDR3 is made up of 13 amino acids. The DNA of the CDR3 is TGCAGCGCTGTACAGGGCTTGGGGACTGAAGCTTTCTTT. This gives the protein CSAVQGLGTEAFF. Together with reference TRBV29-1 and TRBJ1-1, the CDR3 gives the full variable domain: SAVISQKPSRDICQRGTSLTIQCQVDSQVTMMFWYRQQPGQSLTLIATANQGSEATYESGFVIDKFPISRPNLTFSTLTVSNMSPEDSSIYLCSAVQGLGTEAFFGQGTRLTVV.

The table lists this clonotype with many counts. The V call is TRBV28, the J call TRBJ2-2; 11 positions agree with TRBD1. The CDR3 runs 16 residues. V lost 6 bases, J lost 5 bases, and 8 bases stayed unmatched. Germline-derived CDR1 and CDR2 are MDHEN and SYDVKM. The CDR3 loop reads CASSSGTGGWTGELFF. Written as DNA, the CDR3 is TGTGCCAGCAGCTCCGGGACAGGGGGGTGGACCGGGGAGCTGTTTTTT.

V and J are TRBV7-3 and TRBJ1-1; TRBD1 agrees at 7 bases. The ends lost 0 bases at V and 6 bases at J; junction bases unmatched: 22. Germline lookup yields CDR1 SGHTA and CDR2 FQGTGA. The length of the CDR3 is 20 residues. The CDR3 bases are TGTGCCAGCAGCTTAACCCCTCCGATTGCTTACAGAGACAGGGTCTCTGAAGCTTTCTTT. Its translation: CASSLTPPIAYRDRVSEAFF.

The chain recombines TRBV27 with TRBJ2-7; D might be TRBD1 (5 bases). The V end was cut by 0 bases, the J end by 5 bases, with 20 bases between. In germline, CDR1 is MNHEY, CDR2 SMNVEV (reference sequence). This CDR3 region has 17 residues. CDR3 sequence: CASSLSPWGGPHDEQYF. CDR3 DNA sequence: TGTGCCAGCAGTTTATCCCCCTGGGGCGGCCCCCACGACGAGCAGTACTTC.

This clonotype was detected a few times. The chain carries TRBV11-2 and TRBJ2-3; 11 bases are shared with TRBD2. Germline lookup yields CDR1 SGHAT and CDR2 FQNNGV. Trimming cost V 4 bases and J 0 bases; bases outside gene matches: 9. This CDR3 has 18 residues. CDR3 loop: CASSWGLADRTSTDTQYF. CDR3 DNA: TGTGCCAGCAGCTGGGGACTAGCGGACCGTACTAGCACAGATACGCAGTATTTT.

This clonotype appeared many times. J is TRBJ2-5 and V is TRBV5-1; D perhaps matches TRBD2 (5 bases). CDR1 is SGHRS and CDR2 is YFSETQ in the germline V gene. With 3 bases removed from V and 7 bases from J, the gap between germline ends came to 13 bases. The CDR3 contains 13 residues. CDR3 in DNA: TGCGCCAGCAGCTCCCATGATGGAGGGACCCAGTACTTC. As protein: CASSSHDGGTQYF.

This clonotype has only one observation. The chain combines TRBV4-2 with TRBJ2-3; TRBD1 matches at 9 bases. J gave up 7 bases and V 2 bases, and 13 bases lay outside the gene matches. The CDR3 contains 17 residues. The V gene's germline CDR1 is LGHNA and CDR2 YNFKEQ. CDR3 sequence (DNA): TGTGCCAGCAGCCAAACCCCGACAGGGGGAAGTCCTCATACGCAGTATTTT. It translates to CASSQTPTGGSPHTQYF.